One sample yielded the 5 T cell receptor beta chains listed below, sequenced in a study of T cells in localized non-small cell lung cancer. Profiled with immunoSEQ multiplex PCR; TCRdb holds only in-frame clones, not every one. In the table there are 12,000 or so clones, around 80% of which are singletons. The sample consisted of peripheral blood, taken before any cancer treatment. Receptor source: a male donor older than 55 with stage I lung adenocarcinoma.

The CDR3 region has the DNA TGTGCCAGCAGTGAAGCATCACCCCAAAACAGGGCCGCCACCTTC. Its translation: CASSEASPQNRAATF. The chain combines TRBV6-1 with TRBJ1-2; D perhaps matches TRBD1 (6 bases). This CDR3 spans 15 amino acids. Germline lookup yields CDR1 MNHNS and CDR2 SASEGT. Trimming took 0 bases from V and 13 from J, leaving 21 bases between them.

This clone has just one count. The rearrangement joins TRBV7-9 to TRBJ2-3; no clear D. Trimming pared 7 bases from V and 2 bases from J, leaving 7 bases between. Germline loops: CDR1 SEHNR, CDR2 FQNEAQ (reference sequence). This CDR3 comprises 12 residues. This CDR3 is CASNLVTDTQYF. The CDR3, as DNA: TGTGCCAGCAACCTAGTCACAGATACGCAGTATTTT.

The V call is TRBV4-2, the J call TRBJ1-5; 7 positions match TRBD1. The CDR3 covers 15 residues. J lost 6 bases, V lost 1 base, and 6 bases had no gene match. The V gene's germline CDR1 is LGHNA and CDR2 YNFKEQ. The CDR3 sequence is CASSQVSGGGQPQHF. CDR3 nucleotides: TGTGCCAGCAGCCAAGTATCAGGGGGAGGTCAGCCCCAGCATTTT.

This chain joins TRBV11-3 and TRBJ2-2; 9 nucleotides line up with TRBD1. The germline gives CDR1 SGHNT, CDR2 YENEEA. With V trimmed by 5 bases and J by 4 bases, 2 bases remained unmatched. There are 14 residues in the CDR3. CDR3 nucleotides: TGTGCCAGCAGCCCGGACAGGGGCACCGGGGAGCTGTTTTTT. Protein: CASSPDRGTGELFF.

The CDR3 nucleotides are TGTGCCAGTAGTCCCCGGACTGTAAGTTACGAGCAGTACTTC. Translation: CASSPRTVSYEQYF. This chain links TRBV19 with TRBJ2-7; D possibly corresponds to TRBD2 (5 bases). From germline, CDR1 is LNHDA and CDR2 SQIVND (reference sequence). CDR3 size: 14 residues. Trimming took 5 bases from V and 4 from J, leaving 15 bases between them.